This section outlines one T cell receptor beta chain sequence together with its context. Its antigen is currently unknown. This entry comes from a study of post-analysis software for immune sequencing data. Whole-study results and caveats: Relative to controls, patients had a handful of TRBV segments at higher frequency, with TRBV5-6, TRBV5-1 and TRBV20-1 among these.

Unique molecular identifiers were carried by the TCR beta cDNA libraries. TCRdb ran MiXCR on the PCR reads and lists one entry per CDR3 protein. The sample contains fewer than 850,000 distinct CDR3 sequences, roughly 27% of which appear only once. This CDR3 has 23 residues. Unmatched junction bases numbered 24, after V lost 4 bases and J lost 2 bases. Germline V gene lookup returns CDR1 KGHDR and CDR2 SFDVKD. The sample comprised blood. The V gene is TRBV24-1, the J gene TRBJ2-5; TRBD2 agrees at 13 bases. The TCR comes from a girl aged 10 to 17 with multiple sclerosis. The CDR3 reads CATSDLPRDRGRTSGSLQETQYF. For the CDR3, the DNA is TGTGCCACCAGTGACCTTCCGCGGGACAGGGGAAGGACTAGCGGGAGTCTGCAAGAGACCCAGTACTTC.